Shown below are 8 T cell receptor beta chains from a single sample sequenced in a study of OX40 agonist ivuxolimab in advanced cancers. Sequencing used immunoSEQ multiplex PCR; TCRdb keeps in-frame clones, though not all of them. This sample yields 40,000 to 50,000 clones, of which roughly 90% are seen a single time; 4.9% belongs to the top ten. The sequencing used CD4+ or CD8+ T cells sorted from blood, collected in a trial of the OX40 agonist ivuxolimab. The receptors were gathered from an adult with an advanced solid tumor such as melanoma, head and neck, liver or kidney cancer.

The rearrangement joins TRBV7-9 to TRBJ2-5; 9 bases are shared with TRBD1. Germline-derived CDR1 and CDR2 are SEHNR and FQNEAQ (reference sequence). The CDR3 has 15 residues. The J segment lost 4 bases and the V segment lost 3 bases, leaving 6 bases of the junction unmatched. CDR3 DNA sequence: TGTGCCAGCAGCTTTCAACAGGGGGCTTTAGAGACCCAGTACTTC. The encoded protein is CASSFQQGALETQYF.

The chain employs TRBV4-2 and TRBJ2-7; TRBD2 matches at 7 bases. Germline V CDR1 and CDR2: LGHNA, YNFKEQ. The CDR3 is 15 amino acids. V lost 0 bases, J lost 2 bases, and 4 bases stayed unmatched. CDR3 nucleotides: TGTGCCAGCAGCCAAGATTGGGCGGGGGCCTACGAGCAGTACTTC. Amino acids: CASSQDWAGAYEQYF.

The chain is built from TRBV4-1 and TRBJ2-5, with D unresolved. Germline values: CDR1 MGHRA, CDR2 YSYEKL. The CDR3 is 12 amino acids. The V end lost 5 bases, the J end lost 5 bases, and 9 bases lay between the germline ends. For the CDR3, the DNA is TGCGCCAGCAGCGAAAACACGGAGACCCAGTACTTC. The encoded protein is CASSENTETQYF.

This rearrangement joins TRBV9 to TRBJ2-5, with D maybe TRBD2 (7 bases). V dropped 4 bases and J dropped 2 bases, with 15 bases sitting between them. Germline CDR1 reads SGDLS; CDR2 reads YYNGEE. The CDR3 covers 15 residues. The CDR3 is CASSPGGGEQETQYF. The CDR3 coding sequence is TGTGCCAGCAGCCCCGGAGGGGGGGAACAAGAGACCCAGTACTTC.

The CDR3 sequence is CASSPTTSYQETQYF. The CDR3 coding sequence is TGTGCCAGCAGCCCGACAACCTCCTACCAAGAGACCCAGTACTTC. The V gene is TRBV7-9, the J gene TRBJ2-5; D remains unclear. The CDR3 has 15 residues. Per germline, CDR1 SEHNR and CDR2 FQNEAQ (reference sequence). With 5 bases removed from V and 0 bases from J, the gap between germline ends came to 13 bases.

This rearrangement joins TRBV29-1 to TRBJ1-2; no reliable D call. Germline V CDR1 and CDR2: SQVTM, ANQGSEA. The CDR3 length is 14 residues. The germline V and J ends were trimmed by 7 bases and 0 bases, with 15 bases remaining between them. CDR3 bases: TGCAGCGCCCACGGGGAACAAACTAACTATGGCTACACCTTC. As protein: CSAHGEQTNYGYTF.

On this clone: The junction and the germline gene differ at one end; a read error may be behind it. Other DNA variants within this sample encode the same CDR3. This chain connects TRBV5-1 to TRBJ1-1; 8 nucleotides match TRBD1. This CDR3 has 15 amino acids. Germline loops: CDR1 SGHRS, CDR2 YFSETQ. CDR3 sequence reads: CASSFWTGMNTEAFF. The CDR3 bases are TGTGCCAGCAGCTTTTGGACAGGGATGAACACTGAAGCTTTCTTT.

The gene calls are TRBV7-3 and TRBJ2-5, with D possibly called TRBD1 or TRBD2 (5 bases each). Germline lookup yields CDR1 SGHTA and CDR2 FQGTGA. The CDR3 contains 15 residues. Trimming stripped 5 bases from V and 4 bases from J, with 17 bases between. The CDR3 region is CASSASGAKGETQYF. The CDR3 nucleotides read TGTGCCAGCAGCGCGTCCGGGGCCAAAGGAGAGACCCAGTACTTC.